This record concerns one T cell receptor beta chain sequence. This clonotype was observed many times. Its antigen is unknown. No much larger clonotype is one base removed from it; base qualities were not supplied. The sequencer was an Illumina HiSeq 1500. TCRdb ran its own pipeline on the public reads, namely fastp trimming at Q25 and MiXCR clone calling, and kept in-frame beta chains. Rows are combined by CDR3 protein, so each entry shows the most common genes and DNA. This sample has approximately 730,000 distinct CDR3 sequences in its table, and approximately 32% of those were observed once. Around 13% of the sample is in the top ten clones. V trim: 3 bases; J trim: 0 bases; unmatched bases: 2. The CDR3 covers 16 residues, taking in both the cysteine and the phenylalanine. Only CDR3 DNA remains: 48 bases, in frame from the first base. The germline V gene gives CDR1 as SGHTA and CDR2 as FQGNSA. In light of the paper, this sample's treatment or condition label describes: in vitro stimulation with specific CMV peptide epitopes to enrich CMV-specific T cells.

This specimen belongs to a study of T cell repertoires in cytomegalovirus infection (dated by TCRdb to 2018 to 2020). About the investigation overall: The peptide stimulations were aimed at well-studied HLA-B-restricted epitopes as well as recently identified HLA-C-restricted CMV epitopes, whose presentation resists viral immunomodulation. The HLA type of each donor mattered for the analysis, because public TCR beta signatures pointed to carriage of CMV infection along with the matching HLA type.

The investigation overall reported the following: The ex vivo response was dominated by HLA-C-restricted CMV-specific TCR beta clonotypes, which also provided the single most frequent clonotype in two of eight donors. In both this cohort and an independent approximately 350-donor cohort, the cumulative frequency of public TCR beta family members distinguished carriers of CMV infection plus the relevant HLA type.

The sequence joins TRBV7-2 to TRBJ1-6, with 7 bases matching TRBD1. The receptor comes from a human donor in good health (CMV status not recorded). Some clones in this sample may be carry-over from other donors' samples. This sample comprised cultured CD8+ T cells from PBMCs, obtained from culture after CMV antigen stimulation. The CDR3: CASSFGQASYNSPLHF. Read as DNA, the sequence is TGTGCCAGCAGCTTTGGACAGGCCTCCTATAATTCACCCCTCCACTTT.